The 25 T cell receptor beta chains given below trace back to one sample, sequenced in a study of blood T cells in healthy people across ages. A second PCR, run for about 7 to 11 cycles, used a sample-barcoded 5' primer plus a J-beta primer mix. TCRdb re-called the 5' RACE reads through MiXCR, storing one row per CDR3 protein. The data hold about 570,000 distinct CDR3 sequences, with about 29% observed a single time. The data also belong to a second study, concerning T cells of mothers and their children.

Sequencing was carried out using blood. The origin of the receptors is a boy between 2 and 10 years old in good health.

The V and J genes are TRBV7-2 and TRBJ2-5; 12 bases are shared with TRBD1. The J call may be wrong; the DNA end is better matched by TRBJ2-7. The CDR3 length is 15 residues. Germline loops: CDR1 SGHTA, CDR2 FQGNSA. CDR3 sequence (DNA): TGTGCCAGCAGCTACGCCGGGACAGGGGGCTTCGAGCAGTACTTC. Amino acids: CASSYAGTGGFEQYF.

This clonotype was observed a handful of times. The gene calls are TRBV29-1 and TRBJ1-5, with D perhaps TRBD1 (6 bases). V was trimmed by 5 bases and J by 5 bases, leaving 13 bases between them. Germline CDR1 is SQVTM and CDR2 is ANQGSEA. This CDR3 has 13 amino acids. Written as DNA, the CDR3 is TGCAGCGTTAGGACAGTAGCCCATCAGCCCCAGCATTTT. This encodes CSVRTVAHQPQHF. Based on the CDR3 plus reference TRBV29-1 and TRBJ1-5, the full variable domain is SAVISQKPSRDICQRGTSLTIQCQVDSQVTMMFWYRQQPGQSLTLIATANQGSEATYESGFVIDKFPISRPNLTFSTLTVSNMSPEDSSIYLCSVRTVAHQPQHFGDGTRLSIL.

The V gene is TRBV6-4, the J gene TRBJ2-5; TRBD2 is a possible D gene (5 bases). The DNA end favors TRBJ2-1, so the J call may be wrong. CDR3 size: 13 residues. The germline CDR1 and CDR2 sequences are MRHNA and SNTAGT. The CDR3 protein is CASSDYDGDEQFF. The CDR3 DNA follows: TGTGCCAGCAGTGACTACGACGGGGATGAGCAGTTCTTC.

This clonotype was counted between two and nine times. V gene TRBV27 combines with J gene TRBJ1-1, with TRBD1 as a possible D gene (5 bases). The CDR3 spans 14 residues. Trimming took 3 bases from V and 1 from J, leaving 9 bases between them. Germline V gene sequence: CDR1 MNHEY, CDR2 SMNVEV (reference sequence). CDR3 sequence: CASSFGGGNTEAFF. The CDR3 nucleotides read TGTGCCAGCAGTTTCGGGGGAGGGAACACTGAAGCTTTCTTT.

This clonotype was detected once. The J gene is TRBJ2-3, the V gene TRBV19; D is undetermined. V was trimmed by 1 base and J by 2 bases, leaving 10 bases between them. Per germline, CDR1 LNHDA and CDR2 SQIVND (reference sequence). The CDR3 extends over 15 amino acids. The CDR3 DNA follows: TGTGCCAGTAGTATAGGTACGGAATACACAGATACGCAGTATTTT. It is translated as CASSIGTEYTDTQYF.

This clonotype appeared a few times. The chain uses TRBV12-3 or TRBV12-4 and TRBJ2-1; 8 bases line up with TRBD2. This CDR3 has 16 residues. J gave up 12 bases and V 2 bases, and 15 bases lay outside the gene matches. Here the CDR3 reads CASSLSSGGALGGQFF. In DNA form, the CDR3 reads TGTGCCAGCAGTTTATCCAGCGGGGGAGCCTTGGGGGGGCAGTTCTTC.

This clonotype was seen at least ten times. The V and J genes are TRBV20-1 and TRBJ2-7; 10 bases agree with TRBD2. The CDR3 consists of 13 residues. The germline CDR1 and CDR2 sequences are DFQATT and SNEGSKA (reference sequence). The CDR3 nucleotides are TGCAAACAACCGGGACTAGCGACCTACGAGCAGTACTTC. This sequence encodes CKQPGLATYEQYF.

The rearrangement joins TRBV7-2 to TRBJ2-5; 8 positions match TRBD2. The end of the DNA aligns better with TRBJ2-1, so the J call may be wrong. CDR1 and CDR2 (germline): SGHTA, FQGNSA. This CDR3 is built from 16 residues. The CDR3 sequence: CASSQGLVGGSVEQFF. CDR3 DNA: TGTGCCAGCAGCCAGGGACTAGTGGGAGGAAGTGTTGAGCAGTTCTTC.

This clonotype was seen a handful of times. The chain has TRBV20-1 and TRBJ1-2; 9 bases are shared with TRBD1. V shed 4 bases, J shed 6 bases, and the junction held 9 bases outside the gene matches. Germline V gene lookup returns CDR1 DFQATT and CDR2 SNEGSKA (reference sequence). The CDR3 is 14 amino acids. CDR3 region: CSATPTGTGHGYTF. The CDR3 bases are TGCAGTGCTACCCCAACCGGGACAGGGCATGGCTACACCTTC.

CDR3 sequence (DNA): TGCAGTGCTAGAGATGGGGCGGGGGGTTTCGACGAGCAGTACTTC. Its protein is CSARDGAGGFDEQYF. The gene calls are TRBV20-1 and TRBJ2-5; 8 nucleotides align to TRBD2. The J call is uncertain, as TRBJ2-7 better fits the DNA end. CDR3 length: 15 amino acids. Germline V gene data show CDR1 as DFQATT and CDR2 as SNEGSKA (reference sequence).

The chain carries TRBV7-8 and TRBJ2-5; D not certain. Germline V gene lookup returns CDR1 SGHVS and CDR2 FQNEAQ. This CDR3 is built from 12 residues. V gave up 5 bases and J gave up 4 bases, with 8 bases separating them. CDR3 sequence: CASSRNGETQYF. DNA for the CDR3: TGTGCCAGCAGCCGCAACGGAGAGACCCAGTACTTC.

This chain uses TRBV12-3 or TRBV12-4 with TRBJ2-5; D might be TRBD1 (5 bases). The J call is in doubt because the DNA end fits TRBJ2-1 better. The CDR3 runs 16 residues. The CDR3 loop reads CASSLGADLGYNEQFF. CDR3 sequence (DNA): TGTGCCAGCAGCCTAGGGGCGGATTTAGGGTACAATGAGCAGTTCTTC.

In this sample, this clonotype turned up a few times. The V and J genes are TRBV27 and TRBJ2-5; 8 bases are shared with TRBD2. Trimming removed 4 bases from V and 5 bases from J; junction bases left unmatched: 12. CDR3 length: 16 amino acids. Per the germline V gene, CDR1 is MNHEY and CDR2 is SMNVEV (reference sequence). The CDR3 sequence: CASSWGYRGGLETQYF. The CDR3 DNA is TGTGCCAGCAGTTGGGGGTATCGGGGGGGTTTGGAGACCCAGTACTTC.

The chain uses TRBV27 and TRBJ2-3, with a weak D call TRBD2 (6 bases). CDR3 size: 15 residues. CDR1 is MNHEY, CDR2 SMNVEV, per germline (reference sequence). Trimming left V 7 bases short and J 2 bases short, with 16 bases between. DNA for the CDR3: TGTGCCAGCAACCTCCGAGCGGGCTTCACAGATACGCAGTATTTT. It yields the protein CASNLRAGFTDTQYF.

V gene TRBV5-1 combines with J gene TRBJ2-1, with 10 bases aligning to TRBD1. Losses at the gene ends were 3 bases for V and 9 bases for J; bases not matched to a gene: 6. CDR1 is SGHRS and CDR2 is YFSETQ in the germline V gene. This CDR3 has 14 residues. DNA for the CDR3: TGCGCCAGCAGCTGGGACAGGGGAGTGGGTGAGCAGTTCTTC. This translates into CASSWDRGVGEQFF.

This clonotype has just a few counts. V gene TRBV20-1 combines with J gene TRBJ2-3, with 8 nucleotides matching TRBD2. The CDR3 runs to 15 residues. Trimming cost V 6 bases and J 7 bases; bases outside gene matches: 15. The germline CDR1 and CDR2 sequences are DFQATT and SNEGSKA (reference sequence). The DNA of the CDR3 is TGCAGTGCGGGATGGAACCGGGGGGGTTCTCATACGCAGTATTTT. Its protein is CSAGWNRGGSHTQYF.

On this clonotype itself: Germline and junction disagree at one end, which may indicate a read error. The chain is built from TRBV20-1 and TRBJ2-2, with 10 bases lining up with TRBD2. The CDR3 is 14 residues long. Germline CDR1 and CDR2: DFQATT and SNEGSKA (reference sequence). This CDR3 reads CSVHGGTSVGELFF. CDR3 bases: TGCAGTGTTCATGGGGGGACTAGCGTCGGGGAGCTGTTCTTT.

This chain connects TRBV6-1 to TRBJ1-5; no clear D gene. This CDR3 spans 15 amino acids. Trimming stripped 4 bases from V and 6 bases from J, with 16 bases between. The V gene's germline CDR1 is MNHNS and CDR2 SASEGT. This chain's CDR3 is CASSVQVAEGQPQHF. In DNA, the CDR3 is TGTGCCAGCAGTGTTCAGGTTGCCGAAGGTCAGCCCCAGCATTTT.

The table lists this clonotype with a few counts. The chain is built from TRBV7-9 and TRBJ2-5; TRBD2 might be the D (6 bases). The germline V and J ends were trimmed by 5 bases and 3 bases, with 16 bases remaining between them. CDR3 size: 15 residues. CDR1 SEHNR and CDR2 FQNEAQ come from the germline V gene (reference sequence). The CDR3 is CASSPGPGGKETQYF. The CDR3 bases are TGTGCCAGCAGCCCGGGACCTGGGGGGAAAGAGACCCAGTACTTC.

The V call is TRBV7-9, the J call TRBJ2-1, with D hard to call. Germline CDR1 reads SEHNR; CDR2 reads FQNEAQ (reference sequence). The CDR3 loop spans 15 amino acids. V lost 2 bases and J lost 0, with 8 bases in between. The CDR3 DNA is TGTGCCAGCAGCTTAATCTCACTCTCCTACAATGAGCAGTTCTTC. Translating it yields CASSLISLSYNEQFF.

This clonotype was recorded a few times. This chain joins TRBV2 and TRBJ2-5, with 9 bases that match TRBD1. Trimming took 7 bases from V and 7 from J; bases not matched to a gene: 13. CDR1 and CDR2 (germline): SNHLY, FYNNEI. The length of the CDR3 is 15 residues. CDR3 residues: CASTAGRDRVGTQYF. The CDR3 coding sequence is TGTGCCAGCACCGCAGGGAGGGACAGGGTAGGGACCCAGTACTTC.

V usage is TRBV27 and J usage is TRBJ2-1, with 11 nucleotides matching TRBD2. With 5 bases clipped from V and 2 bases from J, the junction kept 5 bases outside the gene matches. This CDR3 spans 16 amino acids. Germline V lookup: CDR1 MNHEY, CDR2 SMNVEV (reference sequence). The chain's CDR3 is CASSDLAGGPYNEQFF. In DNA, the CDR3 is TGTGCCAGCAGTGACCTAGCGGGAGGCCCCTACAATGAGCAGTTCTTC.

The sample holds a few counts of this clonotype. The chain carries TRBV3-1 and TRBJ1-1; TRBD1 agrees at 7 bases. The junction had 17 bases not matched to a gene; V was cut back by 6 bases and J by 1 base. Per the germline V gene, CDR1 is LGHDT and CDR2 is YNNKEL (reference sequence). This CDR3 region has 18 residues. CDR3 protein: CASRIRGGGSTSNTEAFF. In DNA form, the CDR3 reads TGTGCCAGCAGAATAAGAGGGGGCGGAAGTACATCGAACACTGAAGCTTTCTTT. Filled out from reference TRBV3-1 and TRBJ1-1, the complete variable domain reads DTAVSQTPKYLVTQMGNDKSIKCEQNLGHDTMYWYKQDSKKFLKIMFSYNNKELIINETVPNRFSPKSPDKAHLNLHINSLELGDSAVYFCASRIRGGGSTSNTEAFFGQGTRLTVV.

Only a few counts were recorded for this clonotype. The chain employs TRBV5-1 and TRBJ2-6, with D perhaps being TRBD1 or TRBD2 (5 bases each). The V gene lost 8 bases and the J gene lost 0 bases, with 21 bases spanning the gap. The germline CDR1 and CDR2 sequences are SGHRS and YFSETQ. The CDR3 is made up of 18 amino acids. The CDR3 here is CASMPGPRFDSGANVLTF. The CDR3 nucleotides read TGCGCCAGTATGCCGGGACCTCGGTTTGACTCTGGGGCCAACGTCCTGACTTTC.

This clonotype occurred a few times. This chain connects TRBV27 to TRBJ2-7; 7 nucleotides align to TRBD1. The CDR3 length is 13 residues. Germline loops: CDR1 MNHEY, CDR2 SMNVEV (reference sequence). V was clipped by 4 bases and J by 7 bases; unmatched bases: 7. This CDR3 reads CASSYGQAGEQYF. The CDR3 nucleotides are TGTGCCAGCAGTTACGGACAGGCAGGGGAGCAGTACTTC.